This passage covers 29 T cell receptor beta chains from one sample sequenced in a study of OX40 agonist ivuxolimab in advanced cancers. Produced via immunoSEQ multiplex PCR; TCRdb's table is partial and in-frame only. The profile covers about 50,000 clones, with approximately 89% appearing a single time and more than 5% taken by the ten largest. This material consisted of CD4+ or CD8+ T cells sorted from blood, taken in a trial of the OX40 agonist ivuxolimab. The receptors derive from an adult with an advanced solid tumor such as melanoma, head and neck, liver or kidney cancer.

Points on this clone: Other DNA sequences in this sample translate to the same CDR3. The chain uses TRBV9 and TRBJ1-2, with a tentative D call TRBD1 (5 bases). V lost 0 bases, J lost 5 bases, and 5 bases lay in between. Germline CDR1 reads SGDLS; CDR2 reads YYNGEE. The CDR3 covers 12 residues. Here the CDR3 DNA reads TGTGCCAGCAGCGTAGGGGGGTATGGCTACACCTTC. The encoded protein is CASSVGGYGYTF.

The chain combines TRBV4-1 with TRBJ2-5; D not certain. Trimming removed 6 bases from V and 0 bases from J, with 5 bases in between. The germline gives CDR1 MGHRA, CDR2 YSYEKL. The CDR3 sequence is 12 residues long. The CDR3 spells CASSEYQETQYF. CDR3 bases: TGCGCCAGCAGTGAGTACCAAGAGACCCAGTACTTC.

This chain connects TRBV27 to TRBJ2-1, with D uncertain. The germline V gene encodes CDR1 MNHEY and CDR2 SMNVEV (reference sequence). V was trimmed by 3 bases and J by 3 bases, leaving 6 bases between them. CDR3 length: 13 residues. CDR3 sequence: CASSLASYNEQFF. DNA of the CDR3: TGTGCCAGCAGTTTGGCCAGCTACAATGAGCAGTTCTTC.

This rearrangement joins TRBV4-1 to TRBJ1-5, with 7 nucleotides matching TRBD1. This CDR3 contains 16 residues. V lost 4 bases, J lost 3 bases, and 9 bases stayed unmatched. Germline lookup yields CDR1 MGHRA and CDR2 YSYEKL. CDR3 nucleotide sequence: TGCGCCAGCAGCCTTTTCCGGGACAGCCTCAATCAGCCCCAGCATTTT. Translation gives CASSLFRDSLNQPQHF.

This clone came up once. The chain joins TRBV13 to TRBJ2-6; D gene unclear. This CDR3 contains 15 residues. Per germline, CDR1 PRHDT and CDR2 FYEKMQ (reference sequence). Trimming removed 5 bases from V and 0 bases from J, with 8 bases in between. This CDR3 reads CASSLTDSGANVLTF. CDR3 nucleotide sequence: TGTGCCAGCAGCCTAACAGACTCTGGGGCCAACGTCCTGACTTTC.

V is TRBV5-1 and J is TRBJ1-1; TRBD1 matches at 7 bases. Germline CDR1 is SGHRS and CDR2 is YFSETQ. This CDR3 has 16 amino acids. The J segment lost 0 bases and the V segment lost 4 bases, leaving 9 bases of the junction unmatched. The CDR3 sequence is CASSASGQYMNTEAFF. The CDR3 nucleotides read TGCGCCAGCAGCGCTTCGGGACAGTACATGAACACTGAAGCTTTCTTT.

This clone was detected only once. V is TRBV27 and J is TRBJ1-3, with D perhaps matching TRBD1 (5 bases). CDR1 is MNHEY and CDR2 is SMNVEV in the germline V gene (reference sequence). V was shortened by 0 bases and J by 6 bases, with 9 bases between the two germline ends. The CDR3 loop spans 14 amino acids. The CDR3: CASSLSQGENTIYF. Here the CDR3 DNA reads TGTGCCAGCAGTTTATCGCAGGGTGAAAACACCATATATTTT.

CDR3 DNA sequence: TGTGCCAGCTATCAATACACCGGGGAGCTGTTTTTT. Protein product: CASYQYTGELFF. This chain joins TRBV7-9 and TRBJ2-2; no clear D. CDR3 length equals 12 residues. The V gene lost 8 bases and the J gene lost 3 bases, with 7 bases spanning the gap. Per germline, CDR1 SEHNR and CDR2 FQNEAQ (reference sequence). Looking up the rest from reference TRBV7-9 and TRBJ2-2 gives the full variable domain: DTGVSQNPRHKITKRGQNVTFRCDPISEHNRLYWYRQTLGQGPEFLTYFQNEAQLEKSRLLSDRFSAERPKGSFSTLEIQRTEQGDSAMYLCASYQYTGELFFGEGSRLTVL.

The chain joins TRBV7-2 to TRBJ2-5; the match to TRBD2 covers 13 bases. Germline V gene data show CDR1 as SGHTA and CDR2 as FQGNSA. V was pared by 3 bases and J by 1 base, with 2 bases of the junction left unmatched. The length of the CDR3 is 16 residues. This chain's CDR3 is CASSLGLAGFQETQYF. The CDR3, as DNA: TGTGCCAGCAGCTTGGGACTAGCGGGGTTCCAAGAGACCCAGTACTTC.

V is TRBV5-4 and J is TRBJ2-1; tentative D call: TRBD2 (7 bases). The CDR3 sequence is 15 residues long. Deletions cut 0 bases from V and 4 bases from J, with 11 bases between. Germline CDR1 reads SGHNT; CDR2 reads YYREEE (reference sequence). CDR3 amino acids: CASSLGAGAYNEQFF. The DNA of the CDR3 is TGTGCCAGCAGCTTGGGGGCGGGGGCGTACAATGAGCAGTTCTTC.

Here the CDR3 DNA reads TGTGCCAGCAGGGCCCCCGGTATAGATACGCAGTATTTT. Its protein is CASRAPGIDTQYF. The rearrangement links TRBV28 to TRBJ2-3; the D is unclear. CDR1 and CDR2 (germline): MDHEN, SYDVKM. Trimming cost V 6 bases and J 5 bases, with 12 bases left between them. The CDR3 is 13 amino acids. Full variable domain (rest looked up from reference TRBV28 and TRBJ2-3): DVKVTQSSRYLVKRTGEKVFLECVQDMDHENMFWYRQDPGLGLRLIYFSYDVKMKEKGDIPEGYSVSREKKERFSLILESASTNQTSMYLCASRAPGIDTQYFGPGTRLTVL.

This rearrangement joins TRBV2 to TRBJ2-7; no firm D call. The CDR3 sequence is 13 residues long. Trimming shortened V by 8 bases and J by 4 bases, and 15 bases separated the two germline ends. The germline V gene has CDR1 SNHLY and CDR2 FYNNEI. This chain's CDR3 is CASDWPLRYEQYV. The CDR3 DNA sequence: TGTGCCAGCGATTGGCCGCTCAGGTACGAGCAGTACGTC.

V gene TRBV28 combines with J gene TRBJ1-4, with D maybe TRBD1 (6 bases). The germline V and J ends were trimmed by 9 bases and 5 bases, with 19 bases remaining between them. CDR3 length: 15 residues. Per germline, CDR1 MDHEN and CDR2 SYDVKM. In nucleotides, the CDR3 is TGTGCCAGTAACTTAGGGGGGCAGGTGAATGAAAAACTGTTTTTT. Translated: CASNLGGQVNEKLFF.

V is TRBV5-4 and J is TRBJ2-5; no clear D gene. The V end was cut by 1 base, the J end by 5 bases, with 9 bases between. The CDR3 totals 13 residues. Germline V lookup: CDR1 SGHNT, CDR2 YYREEE (reference sequence). The CDR3 region has the DNA TGTGCCAGCAGCTTGAGGGCCGAGGAGACCCAGTACTTC. Its translation: CASSLRAEETQYF.

The gene calls are TRBV19 and TRBJ1-3; D gene uncertain. CDR1 is LNHDA and CDR2 is SQIVND in the germline V gene (reference sequence). There are 15 residues in the CDR3. V was pared by 10 bases and J by 3 bases, with 19 bases between. This CDR3 reads CATWEKTRRGNTIYF. In nucleotides, the CDR3 is TGTGCCACCTGGGAAAAGACCCGGCGTGGAAACACCATATATTTT. Complete variable domain (other parts from reference TRBV19 and TRBJ1-3): DGGITQSPKYLFRKEGQNVTLSCEQNLNHDAMYWYRQDPGQGLRLIYYSQIVNDFQKGDIAEGYSVSREKKESFPLTVTSAQKNPTAFYLCATWEKTRRGNTIYFGEGSWLTVV.

The rearrangement links TRBV9 to TRBJ2-1; a weak D match, TRBD1 (5 bases). Deletions cut 0 bases from V and 7 bases from J, with 14 bases between. This CDR3 has 15 residues. The V gene's germline CDR1 is SGDLS and CDR2 YYNGEE. CDR3 DNA: TGTGCCAGCAGCGTAGGAAGGGGCTTAGGGAATGAGCAGTTCTTC. Protein: CASSVGRGLGNEQFF.

This chain connects TRBV2 to TRBJ1-1; 7 nucleotides match TRBD1. The CDR3 is 15 residues long. V shed 7 bases and J 2 bases; nucleotides not matched to a gene: 10. Per germline, CDR1 SNHLY and CDR2 FYNNEI. This CDR3 reads CASTTTGVGNTEAFF. The CDR3 nucleotides read TGTGCCAGCACCACCACAGGGGTGGGAAACACTGAAGCTTTCTTT.

This sequence joins TRBV25-1 and TRBJ2-7; D unresolved. V was cut by 8 bases and J by 3 bases, with 14 bases left in between. CDR1 is MGHDK, CDR2 SYGVNS, per germline. The CDR3 loop spans 13 amino acids. The CDR3 spells CASGPPPGYEQYV. Here the CDR3 DNA reads TGTGCCAGCGGGCCCCCCCCCGGCTACGAGCAGTACGTC.

The rearrangement links TRBV4-3 to TRBJ2-1, with 9 positions matching TRBD1. This CDR3 spans 15 amino acids. Per the germline V gene, CDR1 is LGHNA and CDR2 is YSLEER. Trimming cost V 3 bases and J 4 bases; bases outside gene matches: 4. The CDR3 bases are TGCGCCAGCAGCCACGGGACAGGGTCGTACAATGAGCAGTTCTTC. It is translated as CASSHGTGSYNEQFF.

As regards this clone: A junction end diverges from the germline sequence, so it may reflect a read error. The chain has TRBV7-9 and TRBJ2-1; 11 nucleotides match TRBD2. From germline, CDR1 is SEHNR and CDR2 FQNEAQ (reference sequence). This CDR3 comprises 14 residues. The CDR3 DNA is TGTGCCAGCAGCCTAGCGGGAGGAATAAATGAGCAGTTCTTC. It encodes CASSLAGGINEQFF.

The chain is built from TRBV5-1 and TRBJ1-1; TRBD1 matches 12 bases. This CDR3 has 19 residues. Germline V gives CDR1 SGHRS, CDR2 YFSETQ. V shed 4 bases, J shed 0 bases, and the junction held 13 bases outside the gene matches. The CDR3 loop is CASSAGTGGSLHMNTEAFF. CDR3 DNA sequence: TGCGCCAGCAGCGCCGGGACAGGGGGCTCCTTGCACATGAACACTGAAGCTTTCTTT.

This chain connects TRBV4-1 to TRBJ1-2, with a tentative D call TRBD1 (5 bases). The CDR3 length is 15 residues. Germline lookup yields CDR1 MGHRA and CDR2 YSYEKL. The germline V and J ends were trimmed by 0 bases and 4 bases, with 12 bases remaining between them. The CDR3 region has the DNA TGCGCCAGCAGCCAAGATAAGGGGAGAAGCTATGGCTACACCTTC. Amino acid sequence: CASSQDKGRSYGYTF.

The V and J genes are TRBV5-6 and TRBJ1-2; 8 bases are shared with TRBD1. The length of the CDR3 is 18 residues. CDR1 and CDR2 (germline): SGHDT, YYEEEE. The ends lost 6 bases at V and 0 bases at J; junction bases unmatched: 16. CDR3 protein: CASTTRADRVPANYGYTF. The CDR3 DNA reads as TGTGCCAGCACCACCCGGGCGGACAGGGTTCCCGCTAACTATGGCTACACCTTC.

The chain links TRBV28 to TRBJ2-3, with D possibly matching TRBD1 (6 bases). CDR3 length: 16 residues. In germline, CDR1 is MDHEN, CDR2 SYDVKM. V was shortened by 6 bases and J by 2 bases, with 18 bases between the two germline ends. CDR3 protein: CASSPRAGVITDTQYF. The CDR3 nucleotides read TGTGCCAGCAGCCCAAGGGCAGGGGTGATCACAGATACGCAGTATTTT.

The V and J genes are TRBV7-3 and TRBJ2-3; 9 bases map to TRBD1. The CDR3 runs to 16 residues. V lost 5 bases, J lost 4 bases, and 10 bases stayed unmatched. Germline values: CDR1 SGHTA, CDR2 FQGTGA. The CDR3 loop is CASSPKDRGSPDTQYF. In nucleotides, the CDR3 is TGTGCCAGCAGCCCCAAGGACAGGGGAAGCCCAGATACGCAGTATTTT. The variable domain in full, completed from reference TRBV7-3 and TRBJ2-3, reads GAGVSQTPSNKVTEKGKYVELRCDPISGHTALYWYRQSLGQGPEFLIYFQGTGAADDSGLPNDRFFAVRPEGSVSTLKIQRTERGDSAVYLCASSPKDRGSPDTQYFGPGTRLTVL.

The chain employs TRBV9 and TRBJ2-7; D uncertain. CDR3 size: 14 residues. The V gene's germline CDR1 is SGDLS and CDR2 YYNGEE. V lost 0 bases and J 0 bases, leaving 7 bases between the germline ends. The CDR3 here is CASSVGGYSYEQYF. The CDR3 region has the DNA TGTGCCAGCAGCGTAGGAGGTTACTCCTACGAGCAGTACTTC.

This rearrangement joins TRBV7-2 to TRBJ1-1; TRBD1 aligns across 7 bases. V lost 1 base and J lost 6; bases outside the gene matches: 14. Germline CDR1 reads SGHTA; CDR2 reads FQGNSA. The CDR3 totals 17 residues. The CDR3 DNA sequence: TGTGCCAGCAGCTTAGGGACAGGCCACCTGTTAGTCGCTGAAGCTTTCTTT. This encodes CASSLGTGHLLVAEAFF.

Regarding this clone: At one of its ends the junction is not consistent with the germline gene, which may arise from a read error. This chain links TRBV5-4 with TRBJ1-2, with D perhaps matching TRBD1 (5 bases). The V gene's germline CDR1 is SGHNT and CDR2 YYREEE (reference sequence). This CDR3 region has 15 residues. CDR3 sequence: CASTLGDLINYGYTF. CDR3 nucleotide sequence: TGTGCCAGCACCTTGGGGGACCTGATTAACTATGGCTACACCTTC.

The chain links TRBV27 to TRBJ2-1, with D perhaps being TRBD1 or TRBD2 (5 bases each). The V gene lost 3 bases and the J gene lost 4 bases, with 10 bases spanning the gap. CDR1 and CDR2 from the germline V gene are MNHEY and SMNVEV (reference sequence). The CDR3 is made up of 14 amino acids. The CDR3 region has the DNA TGTGCCAGCAGTTTTGGGGACGGGTACAATGAGCAGTTCTTC. This codes for CASSFGDGYNEQFF.